One and the same sample provided the 5 T cell receptor beta chains below, sequenced in a study of beta chain features in type 1 diabetes. Their cognate antigens are unknown. Study-wide results and limits: Type 1 diabetes patients showed a moderate but significant shortening of TCRB CDR3s in all four CD4+ subsets.

The study reverse transcribed the entire isolated RNA, so it sequenced expressed TCRB transcripts. Here immunoSEQ multiplex PCR was the method, and the copy in TCRdb shows in-frame clones only, minus some. Of nearly 700,000 clones in the sample, 10% to 15% are singletons; the top ten hold approximately 0.02%. The sequencing sample was made of naive CD4+ T cells from blood. The receptor set was obtained from a man aged 18 to 35 with type 1 diabetes.

In its sample, this clone was seen a few times. The V call is TRBV5-1, the J call TRBJ2-5; D is undetermined. V gave up 0 bases and J gave up 6 bases, with 12 bases separating them. This CDR3 is 14 amino acids long. Germline V gives CDR1 SGHRS, CDR2 YFSETQ. The CDR3 region is CASSLGLDRKTQYF. The DNA for the CDR3 is TGCGCCAGCAGCTTGGGGCTAGATCGGAAGACCCAGTACTTC.

The chain joins TRBV10-3 to TRBJ1-5; D remains ambiguous. Germline CDR1 reads ENHRY; CDR2 reads SYGVKD. This CDR3 is built from 13 residues. Trimming shortened V by 4 bases and J by 5 bases, and 9 bases separated the two germline ends. CDR3 nucleotide sequence: TGTGCCATCAGTGCGGACGAGCATCAGCCCCAGCATTTT. Protein sequence: CAISADEHQPQHF.

This chain connects TRBV13 to TRBJ2-7; D is undetermined. V was trimmed by 5 bases and J by 3 bases, leaving 11 bases between them. There are 13 residues in the CDR3. Germline CDR1 PRHDT, CDR2 FYEKMQ (reference sequence). The DNA for the CDR3 is TGTGCCAGCAGCACACGAACGGGCTACGAGCAGTACTTC. It specifies CASSTRTGYEQYF. Full variable domain (rest looked up from reference TRBV13 and TRBJ2-7): AAGVIQSPRHLIKEKRETATLKCYPIPRHDTVYWYQQGPGQDPQFLISFYEKMQSDKGSIPDRFSAQQFSDYHSELNMSSLELGDSALYFCASSTRTGYEQYFGPGTRLTVT.

This clone showed up just a few times. The genes are TRBV13 and TRBJ1-2, with no clear D. Trimming pared 5 bases from V and 8 bases from J, leaving 21 bases between. CDR1 is PRHDT, CDR2 FYEKMQ, per germline (reference sequence). The length of the CDR3 is 15 residues. CDR3 nucleotides: TGTGCCAGCAGCCAACGGGTTGGGTTGACGAGAGGCTACACCTTC. This codes for CASSQRVGLTRGYTF.

The rearrangement joins TRBV5-1 to TRBJ1-2; D not resolved. Deletions cut 1 base from V and 4 bases from J, with 14 bases between. CDR1 is SGHRS and CDR2 is YFSETQ in the germline V gene. The CDR3 is 15 residues long. The CDR3 DNA sequence: TGCGCCAGCAGCTTGTCTCCTCTACCCGTCTATGGCTACACCTTC. Its translation: CASSLSPLPVYGYTF.